This section outlines one T cell receptor (beta chain) sequence together with its context. These data are taken from a study of CD8+ T cells in alopecia areata. In each case, RNA was isolated and then reverse transcribed into cDNA as the sequencing template. TCRdb's copy holds only in-frame clones and misses some; the assay was immunoSEQ multiplex PCR. The data hold 190,000 or so clones, with 45% to 65% observed a single time. The CDR3 has 16 residues. V was cut by 6 bases and J by 0 bases, with 17 bases left in between. CDR1 is SEHNR, CDR2 FQNEAQ, per germline (reference sequence). Treatment indicated: oral pan-JAK inhibitor, 5-10 mg twice daily.

Here the sequenced sample was CD4+ T cells sorted from blood, taken at week 4, from a patient treated with tofacitinib. The source of this sequence is a human donor with alopecia areata. The chain uses TRBV7-9 and TRBJ1-1; no reliable D call. The DNA for the CDR3 is TGTGCCAGCAGTCTCGGCTCCGGGATCCTGAACACTGAAGCTTTCTTT. Amino acids: CASSLGSGILNTEAFF.